This T cell receptor (beta chain) was identified in a study of cytomegalovirus exposure and HLA in healthy donors. CDR3 size: 15 residues. In germline, CDR1 is SGDLS, CDR2 YYNGEE. Regarding this clone: Its antigen remains unidentified. One end of the junction fails to match germline, which may point to a read error.

Findings of the study overall: Associated with cytomegalovirus, according to the listing, were some 150 TCR beta chains. A further, later analysis showed that HLA-associated TCR beta chains (compared with equally common others) were more clonally expanded.

The primer mix had 60 Vbeta and 13 Jbeta primers. The repertoire was sequenced with immunoSEQ multiplex PCR; TCRdb's copy has only in-frame clones and lacks some. The sample records 75,000 to 80,000 clones, under 85% being singletons. V gene TRBV9 combines with J gene TRBJ2-5; D perhaps matches TRBD1 (5 bases). Input material: PBMCs. The sequence was collected from a woman in her thirties or forties in good health and CMV-seropositive. This chain's CDR3 is CASSPEDSPRETQYF. The CDR3 region has the DNA TGCGCCAGCAGCCCCGAAGACAGCCCCCGGGAGACCCAGTACTTC.